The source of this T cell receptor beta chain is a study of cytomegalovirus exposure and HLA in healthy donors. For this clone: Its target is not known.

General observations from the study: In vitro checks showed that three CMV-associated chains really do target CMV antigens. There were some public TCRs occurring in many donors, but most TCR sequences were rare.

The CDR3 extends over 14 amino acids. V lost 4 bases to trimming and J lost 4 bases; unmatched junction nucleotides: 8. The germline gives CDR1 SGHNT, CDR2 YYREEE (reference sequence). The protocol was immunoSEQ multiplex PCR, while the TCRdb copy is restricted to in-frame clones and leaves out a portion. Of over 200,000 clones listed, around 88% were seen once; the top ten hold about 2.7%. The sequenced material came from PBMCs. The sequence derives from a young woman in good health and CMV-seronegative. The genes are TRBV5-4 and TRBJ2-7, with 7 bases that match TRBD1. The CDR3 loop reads CASSPRGSGYEQYF. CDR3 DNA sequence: TGTGCCAGCAGCCCCAGGGGGAGCGGATACGAGCAGTACTTC.